These T cell receptor beta chains were read from a single sample in a study of graft-versus-host responses after intestinal transplantation. Profiling relied on immunoSEQ multiplex PCR, and the TCRdb table lists in-frame clones only, not all of them. This sample yields under 45,000 clones, of which just under 90% are seen a single time; roughly 6.6% belongs to the top ten. Specimen: PBMCs, collected roughly 270 days after transplant. The source of these receptors is a human patient who received an intestinal transplant, so some T cells may come from the graft donor. CDR3s include the opening cysteine and the closing phenylalanine or tryptophan.

TRBJ2-5,TRBV9,CASSVVSGQGQETQYF
TRBJ1-5,TRBV6-1,CASSNGQGLGQPQHF
TRBJ2-7,TRBV19,CASSIGTGPANEEQYF
TRBJ2-5,TRBV7-9,CASSLETQYF
TRBJ1-1,TRBV5-6,CASSLTNTEAFF
TRBJ2-5,TRBV7-9,CASSPGTSGGNQETQYF
TRBJ1-1,TRBV7-2,CASSWGGTEAFF
TRBJ1-3,TRBV15,CATSAWGGEDTIYF
TRBJ2-5,TRBV5-1,CASSLARETQYF
TRBJ2-5,TRBV5-1,CASSLAETQYF
TRBJ1-2,TRBV5-1,CASREEVQPILGYTF
TRBJ2-1,TRBV7-8,CASSQTIRITGSDNEQFF
TRBJ2-2,TRBV4-1,CASSQEVDLMGGVPTGELFF
TRBJ2-3,TRBV9,CASSVEALTDTQYF
TRBJ2-1,TRBV4-1,CASSQVGTSRDEQFF
TRBJ2-5,TRBV11-2,CASSLFGTSGVQETQYF
TRBJ1-3,TRBV30,CAWSSKGAAGNTIYF